The 16 T cell receptor beta chains below come from one sample, sequenced in a study of neurological immune-mediated disorders. TCRdb ran MiXCR on the 5' RACE reads and lists one entry per CDR3 protein. In the table there are roughly 32,000 distinct CDR3 sequences, under 6.5% of which are singletons. The sample comprised CD4+ T cells from blood. All receptors derive from a woman in her forties or fifties in good health.

This clonotype was recorded at least ten times. V usage is TRBV28 and J usage is TRBJ2-1; TRBD1 matches at 9 bases. V was clipped by 5 bases and J by 6 bases; unmatched bases: 8. The CDR3 has 15 residues. Per the germline V gene, CDR1 is MDHEN and CDR2 is SYDVKM. The CDR3 region is CASSPWTGVGNEQFF. Written as DNA, the CDR3 is TGTGCCAGCAGTCCCTGGACAGGGGTCGGCAATGAGCAGTTCTTC.

This clonotype was seen repeatedly, ten times or more. The chain links TRBV4-3 to TRBJ2-4; D is perhaps TRBD2 (5 bases). Germline-derived CDR1 and CDR2 are LGHNA and YSLEER. V was trimmed by 4 bases and J by 6 bases, leaving 13 bases between them. CDR3 length equals 14 residues. CDR3 in DNA: TGCGCCAGCAGCCCCAACGGACTTGGAAACATTCAGTACTTC. Protein product: CASSPNGLGNIQYF.

At least ten counts were recorded for this clonotype. The J gene is TRBJ2-1, the V gene TRBV6-2 or TRBV6-3; no reliable D call. CDR1 is MNHEY, CDR2 SVGEGT, per germline. CDR3 size: 19 residues. V gave up 2 bases and J gave up 6 bases, with 26 bases separating them. The chain's CDR3 is CASSYAVRISAREINEQFF. CDR3 sequence (DNA): TGTGCCAGCAGTTACGCCGTGCGAATCTCAGCCCGAGAAATCAATGAGCAGTTCTTC.

The table lists this clonotype with many counts. The V gene is TRBV7-8, the J gene TRBJ1-4; no firm D call. Trimming cost V 4 bases and J 8 bases, with 14 bases left between them. The CDR3 loop spans 14 amino acids. Germline CDR1 and CDR2: SGHVS and FQNEAQ. The CDR3 is CASSSVRVGEKLFF. The CDR3 coding sequence is TGTGCCAGCAGCTCAGTGAGGGTCGGAGAAAAACTGTTTTTT. Together with reference TRBV7-8 and TRBJ1-4, the CDR3 gives the full variable domain: GAGVSQSPRYKVAKRGQDVALRCDPISGHVSLFWYQQALGQGPEFLTYFQNEAQLDKSGLPSDRFFAERPEGSVSTLKIQRTQQEDSAVYLCASSSVRVGEKLFFGSGTQLSVL.

This clonotype was detected many times. The chain combines TRBV10-3 with TRBJ1-2; TRBD1 agrees at 7 bases. This CDR3 has 17 amino acids. CDR1 and CDR2 (germline): ENHRY, SYGVKD. Trimming removed 1 base from V and 6 bases from J; junction bases left unmatched: 14. Here the CDR3 reads CAISEYETGKIGNGYTF. In DNA form, the CDR3 reads TGTGCCATCAGTGAGTATGAGACAGGGAAAATTGGAAATGGCTACACCTTC.

This clonotype has ten or more counts. CDR3: CASSQDIAAAQYF. CDR3 nucleotide sequence: TGTGCCAGCAGCCAAGATATTGCGGCGGCACAGTACTTC. V gene TRBV3-1 combines with J gene TRBJ2-7, with D unresolved. V was trimmed by 0 bases and J by 10 bases, leaving 13 bases between them. The CDR3 has 13 residues. Germline V gene lookup returns CDR1 LGHDT and CDR2 YNNKEL (reference sequence).

This clonotype came up many times. V gene TRBV5-8 combines with J gene TRBJ2-3; D gene unclear. Germline lookup yields CDR1 SGHTS and CDR2 YDEGEE. Deletions cut 2 bases from V and 5 bases from J, with 3 bases between. This CDR3 has 11 amino acids. In nucleotides, the CDR3 is TGTGCCAGCAGCTTTCGAGATACGCAGTATTTT. Protein product: CASSFRDTQYF.

The chain employs TRBV28 and TRBJ1-2; possible D gene TRBD1, 6 bases. V lost 4 bases to trimming and J lost 4 bases, with 10 bases between them. This CDR3 contains 13 residues. The germline CDR1 and CDR2 sequences are MDHEN and SYDVKM. DNA of the CDR3: TGTGCCAGCAGTTCACAGGGACGCTATGGCTACACCTTC. It specifies CASSSQGRYGYTF.

This clonotype was observed many times. This rearrangement joins TRBV3-1 to TRBJ2-3; weak D call: TRBD2 (6 bases). V lost 2 bases and J lost 3, with 9 bases in between. CDR1 and CDR2 (germline): LGHDT, YNNKEL (reference sequence). The length of the CDR3 is 14 residues. CDR3 in amino acids: CASSQLRGTDTQYF. The CDR3, as DNA: TGTGCCAGCAGCCAACTGCGGGGTACAGATACGCAGTATTTT.

This clonotype was picked up many times. The chain employs TRBV2 and TRBJ1-1; D remains unclear. CDR3 length: 15 amino acids. Trimming pared 0 bases from V and 8 bases from J, leaving 16 bases between. The germline V gene encodes CDR1 SNHLY and CDR2 FYNNEI. Here the CDR3 DNA reads TGTGCCAGCAGTGAAGCGCAGGACCTTGGGAGGGAAGCTTTCTTT. Protein product: CASSEAQDLGREAFF. The full variable domain, in which reference TRBV2 and TRBJ1-1 provide the parts outside the CDR3, is EPEVTQTPSHQVTQMGQEVILRCVPISNHLYFYWYRQILGQKVEFLVSFYNNEISEKSEIFDDQFSVERPDGSNFTLKIRSTKLEDSAMYFCASSEAQDLGREAFFGQGTRLTVV.

This clonotype was counted at least ten times. The CDR3: CASTGQGLAKNIQYF. CDR3 sequence (DNA): TGTGCCAGCACTGGACAGGGCCTAGCCAAAAACATTCAGTACTTC. V and J are TRBV28 and TRBJ2-4; 8 nucleotides match TRBD1. Germline trimming cut 7 bases from V and 0 bases from J; bases unmatched to any gene: 5. CDR1 and CDR2 (germline): MDHEN, SYDVKM. The CDR3 is made up of 15 amino acids.

This clonotype showed up many times. The chain is built from TRBV7-2 and TRBJ2-1, with D perhaps assigned TRBD1 or TRBD2 (6 bases each). Germline CDR1 SGHTA, CDR2 FQGNSA. This CDR3 is built from 17 residues. Trimming stripped 2 bases from V and 9 bases from J, with 23 bases between. The CDR3 loop is CASSLWYAGGTFSEQFF. In DNA, the CDR3 is TGTGCCAGCAGCTTATGGTACGCTGGCGGGACATTCAGTGAGCAGTTCTTC.

This clonotype was counted ten times or more. The chain is built from TRBV20-1 and TRBJ1-5; D is ambiguous. The CDR3 is 14 residues long. The V end was cut by 3 bases, the J end by 3 bases, with 12 bases between. The germline V gene encodes CDR1 DFQATT and CDR2 SNEGSKA (reference sequence). CDR3 protein: CSASRGEVNQPQHF. Here the CDR3 DNA reads TGCAGTGCTAGCCGGGGAGAGGTCAATCAGCCCCAGCATTTT.

The sample holds many counts of this clonotype. The chain has TRBV6-5 and TRBJ2-3; D unresolved. The V gene's germline CDR1 is MNHEY and CDR2 SVGAGI. This CDR3 is built from 14 residues. Trimming took 6 bases from V and 2 from J, leaving 12 bases between them. The CDR3 spells CASRSLGYTDTQYF. The CDR3 bases are TGTGCCAGCAGGAGTCTTGGGTACACAGATACGCAGTATTTT.

This clonotype was seen many times. The chain employs TRBV27 and TRBJ2-1; D remains ambiguous. Trimming stripped 5 bases from V and 6 bases from J, with 17 bases between. Germline loops: CDR1 MNHEY, CDR2 SMNVEV (reference sequence). This CDR3 comprises 15 residues. CDR3 region: CASSPLPGALNEQFF. Here the CDR3 DNA reads TGTGCCAGCAGTCCCCTCCCTGGAGCTCTCAATGAGCAGTTCTTC.

At least ten counts were recorded for this clonotype. V gene TRBV6-2 or TRBV6-3 combines with J gene TRBJ2-7; no clear D. Trimming took off 5 bases at V and 0 bases at J, with 11 bases between the two ends. Germline CDR1 is MNHEY and CDR2 is SVGEGT. The CDR3 spans 14 residues. The CDR3 nucleotides read TGTGCCAGCAGTGACCACAGATTCTCCTACGAGCAGTACTTC. As protein: CASSDHRFSYEQYF.